This T cell receptor beta chain emerged from a study of beta chain features in type 1 diabetes. This CDR3 has 14 residues. Germline trimming cut 5 bases from V and 4 bases from J; bases unmatched to any gene: 7. The germline CDR1 and CDR2 sequences are MDHEN and SYDVKM. TCRB transcripts that were expressed got sequenced, as all of the isolated RNA had been reverse transcribed. The method was immunoSEQ multiplex PCR; TCRdb's version includes in-frame clones alone and lacks a portion of them. The sample carries around 500,000 clones, 10% to 12% recorded once. This clonotype was obtained from a young woman in good health. This chain joins TRBV28 and TRBJ2-5; the match to TRBD2 covers 7 bases. The sample was naive CD4+ T cells from blood. The CDR3 sequence: CASSLGGVTETQYF. The CDR3, as DNA: TGTGCCAGCAGTCTGGGAGGGGTTACAGAGACCCAGTACTTC.